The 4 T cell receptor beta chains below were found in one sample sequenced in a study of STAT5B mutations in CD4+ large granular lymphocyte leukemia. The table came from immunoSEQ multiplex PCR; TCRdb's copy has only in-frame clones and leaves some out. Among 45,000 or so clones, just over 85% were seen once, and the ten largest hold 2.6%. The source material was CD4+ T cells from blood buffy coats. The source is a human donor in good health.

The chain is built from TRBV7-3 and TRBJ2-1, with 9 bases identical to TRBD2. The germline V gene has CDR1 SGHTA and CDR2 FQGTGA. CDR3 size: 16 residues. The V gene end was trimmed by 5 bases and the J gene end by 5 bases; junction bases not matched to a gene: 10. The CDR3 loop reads CASSPRLAGSNNEQFF. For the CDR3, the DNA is TGTGCCAGCAGCCCCCGCCTAGCGGGAAGTAACAATGAGCAGTTCTTC.

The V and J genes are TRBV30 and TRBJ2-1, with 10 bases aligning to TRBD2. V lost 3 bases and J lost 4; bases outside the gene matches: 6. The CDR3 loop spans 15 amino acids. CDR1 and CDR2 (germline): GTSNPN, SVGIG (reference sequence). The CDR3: CAWSTGTSDYNEQFF. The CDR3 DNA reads TGTGCCTGGAGCACCGGGACTAGCGATTACAATGAGCAGTTCTTC.

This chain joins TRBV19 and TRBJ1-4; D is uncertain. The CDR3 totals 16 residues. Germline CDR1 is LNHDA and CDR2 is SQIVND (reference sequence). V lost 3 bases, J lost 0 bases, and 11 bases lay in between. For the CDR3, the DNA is TGTGCCAGTAGTATCGGGCAGACTGCAACTAATGAAAAACTGTTTTTT. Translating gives CASSIGQTATNEKLFF.

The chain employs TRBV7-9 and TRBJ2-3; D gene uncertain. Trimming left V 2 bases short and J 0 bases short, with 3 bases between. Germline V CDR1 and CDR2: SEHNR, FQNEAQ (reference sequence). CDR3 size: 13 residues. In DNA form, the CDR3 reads TGTGCCAGCAGCTTATCTAGCACAGATACGCAGTATTTT. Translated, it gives CASSLSSTDTQYF.